The sequence of this T cell receptor (beta chain) was determined in a study of Graves' ophthalmopathy and Graves' hyperthyroidism. This CDR3 spans 16 amino acids. The V end lost 4 bases, the J end lost 0 bases, and 10 bases lay between the germline ends. The germline CDR1 and CDR2 sequences are MDHEN and SYDVKM. RNA transcripts were the source from which TCR beta CDR3 regions were amplified. After a first-round RT-PCR with HTBI primers, a second-round multiplex PCR was run. Using its own MiXCR run on the multiplex PCR reads, TCRdb lists one record per CDR3 protein. The sample carries 45,000 to 60,000 distinct CDR3 sequences, approximately 50% recorded once. At least ten counts were recorded for this clonotype.

The TCR comes from an adult woman with Graves' ophthalmopathy. This chain uses TRBV28 with TRBJ2-6, with no clear D. The sample taken for sequencing was peripheral blood. The DNA of the CDR3 is TGTGCCAGCAGTTCTACCGGATTCTCTGGGGCCAACGTCCTGACTTTC. It yields the protein CASSSTGFSGANVLTF.